These T cell receptor beta chains were read from a single sample in a study of cytomegalovirus exposure and HLA in healthy donors. The protocol was immunoSEQ multiplex PCR, while the TCRdb copy is restricted to in-frame clones and leaves out a portion. The sample lists 55,000 to 75,000 clones, about 89% occurring once. Sequencing used PBMCs. The receptors were sampled from a man aged 18-30 years in good health and CMV-seronegative. Both conserved end residues are part of each CDR3. The D gene is left open where the match is weak. The size field is filled for only some rows; it gives once, few, many or a size class.

abundance: .; v_gene: TRBV23-1; d_gene: .; j_gene: TRBJ1-6; len: 12; CDR3aa: CASSPSDSPLHF; CDR3nt: TGCGCCAGCAGTCCCTCGGATTCACCCCTCCACTTT
abundance: .; v_gene: TRBV30; d_gene: .; j_gene: TRBJ1-6; len: 14; CDR3aa: CAWSVGQYNSPLHF; CDR3nt: TGTGCCTGGAGTGTAGGACAGTACAATTCACCCCTCCACTTT
abundance: .; v_gene: TRBV7-7; d_gene: .; j_gene: TRBJ2-5; len: 13; CDR3aa: CASSLGSWETQYF; CDR3nt: TGTGCTAGCAGCTTAGGTAGTTGGGAGACCCAGTACTTC
abundance: .; v_gene: TRBV10-2; d_gene: .; j_gene: TRBJ1-1; len: 14; CDR3aa: CASSERDKNTEAFF; CDR3nt: TGCGCCAGCAGTGAGCGGGACAAGAACACTGAAGCTTTCTTT
abundance: .; v_gene: TRBV6-6; d_gene: .; j_gene: TRBJ1-2; len: 15; CDR3aa: CASSPRAGDGYGYTF; CDR3nt: TGTGCCAGCAGTCCGAGGGCAGGGGATGGCTATGGCTACACCTTC
abundance: .; v_gene: TRBV6-1; d_gene: TRBD1; j_gene: TRBJ2-7; len: 15; CDR3aa: CASSEAGQEIYEQYF; CDR3nt: TGTGCCAGCAGTGAAGCGGGACAGGAGATTTACGAGCAGTACTTC
abundance: .; v_gene: TRBV4-2; d_gene: .; j_gene: TRBJ1-1; len: 13; CDR3aa: CASSQDWGAEAFF; CDR3nt: TGTGCCAGCAGCCAAGACTGGGGGGCTGAAGCTTTCTTT
abundance: .; v_gene: TRBV9; d_gene: TRBD1; j_gene: TRBJ2-1; len: 14; CDR3aa: CASSRGQGYNEQFF; CDR3nt: TGTGCCAGCTCTCGGGGACAGGGGTACAATGAGCAGTTCTTC
abundance: .; v_gene: TRBV19; d_gene: .; j_gene: TRBJ2-3; len: 14; CDR3aa: CASNPAVSTDTQYF; CDR3nt: TGTGCCAGTAACCCGGCGGTTAGCACAGATACGCAGTATTTT
abundance: .; v_gene: TRBV6-6; d_gene: .; j_gene: TRBJ1-5; len: 13; CDR3aa: CASSDIIGQPQHF; CDR3nt: TGTGCCAGCAGTGACATTATCGGTCAGCCCCAGCATTTT
abundance: .; v_gene: TRBV7-9; d_gene: TRBD1; j_gene: TRBJ1-2; len: 15; CDR3aa: CASSSRQGANYGYTF; CDR3nt: TGTGCCAGCAGCTCCCGACAGGGAGCTAACTATGGCTACACCTTC
abundance: .; v_gene: TRBV9; d_gene: .; j_gene: TRBJ2-3; len: 16; CDR3aa: CASSVEAGWGTDTQYF; CDR3nt: TGTGCCAGCAGCGTAGAGGCGGGGTGGGGCACAGATACGCAGTATTTT
abundance: few; v_gene: TRBV6-1; d_gene: .; j_gene: TRBJ2-7; len: 14; CDR3aa: CASSEEGDSYEQYF; CDR3nt: TGTGCCAGCAGTGAAGAGGGAGACTCCTACGAGCAGTACTTC
abundance: .; v_gene: TRBV7-2; d_gene: .; j_gene: TRBJ2-2; len: 16; CDR3aa: CASSLGPGGHTGELFF; CDR3nt: TGTGCCAGCAGCTTAGGCCCGGGGGGCCATACCGGGGAGCTGTTTTTT
abundance: .; v_gene: TRBV7-9; d_gene: .; j_gene: TRBJ1-6; len: 13; CDR3aa: CASSPAGDSPLHF; CDR3nt: TGTGCCAGCAGCCCCGCAGGGGACTCACCCCTCCACTTT
abundance: .; v_gene: TRBV30; d_gene: .; j_gene: TRBJ1-5; len: 15; CDR3aa: CAWSRVRGSNQPQHF; CDR3nt: TGTGCCTGGAGTCGAGTACGGGGGAGCAATCAGCCCCAGCATTTT
abundance: .; v_gene: TRBV11-2; d_gene: .; j_gene: TRBJ2-7; len: 13; CDR3aa: CASSLGSTGGQYF; CDR3nt: TGTGCCAGCAGCTTAGGGTCTACTGGCGGGCAGTACTTC
abundance: .; v_gene: TRBV5-4; d_gene: .; j_gene: TRBJ1-2; len: 13; CDR3aa: CASSLADRRGYTF; CDR3nt: TGTGCCAGCAGCTTGGCCGACCGGAGAGGCTACACCTTC
abundance: .; v_gene: TRBV9; d_gene: .; j_gene: TRBJ2-1; len: 13; CDR3aa: CASSVGGAGEQFF; CDR3nt: TGTGCCAGCAGCGTAGGCGGGGCCGGCGAGCAGTTCTTC
abundance: .; v_gene: TRBV7-3; d_gene: .; j_gene: TRBJ1-1; len: 13; CDR3aa: CASSPGGLTEAFF; CDR3nt: TGTGCCAGCAGCCCAGGAGGATTGACTGAAGCTTTCTTT
abundance: .; v_gene: TRBV5-1; d_gene: .; j_gene: TRBJ1-1; len: 14; CDR3aa: CASSLVQGNTEAFF; CDR3nt: TGCGCCAGCAGCTTGGTACAGGGTAACACTGAAGCTTTCTTT
abundance: .; v_gene: TRBV7-7; d_gene: .; j_gene: TRBJ2-3; len: 15; CDR3aa: CASSLRDSPFDTQYF; CDR3nt: TGTGCTAGCAGCCTCCGGGACTCCCCATTTGATACGCAGTATTTT
abundance: few; v_gene: TRBV6-4; d_gene: TRBD2; j_gene: TRBJ2-3; len: 13; CDR3aa: CASSVNSGDTQYF; CDR3nt: TGTGCCAGCAGTGTCAATAGCGGGGATACGCAGTATTTT
abundance: .; v_gene: TRBV7-3; d_gene: .; j_gene: TRBJ2-3; len: 13; CDR3aa: CASSSLGADTQYF; CDR3nt: TGTGCCAGCAGCTCCCTAGGGGCTGATACGCAGTATTTT
abundance: .; v_gene: TRBV29-1; d_gene: TRBD1; j_gene: TRBJ2-7; len: 13; CDR3aa: CSVAGTGVDEQYF; CDR3nt: TGCAGCGTCGCCGGGACAGGGGTCGACGAGCAGTACTTC
abundance: medium-sized; v_gene: TRBV6-1; d_gene: TRBD1; j_gene: TRBJ1-1; len: 15; CDR3aa: CASSARGTGLFEAFF; CDR3nt: TGTGCCAGCAGCGCTAGGGGGACAGGGCTCTTTGAAGCTTTCTTT
abundance: .; v_gene: TRBV29-1; d_gene: .; j_gene: TRBJ1-2; len: 15; CDR3aa: CSFHVSRGGDYGYTF; CDR3nt: TGCAGCTTCCACGTATCTCGGGGGGGGGACTATGGCTACACCTTC
abundance: .; v_gene: TRBV6-1; d_gene: .; j_gene: TRBJ1-6; len: 16; CDR3aa: CASSEFGGHDDSPLHF; CDR3nt: TGTGCCAGCAGTGAATTTGGCGGACATGATGATTCACCCCTCCACTTT
abundance: .; v_gene: TRBV4-1; d_gene: .; j_gene: TRBJ1-4; len: 17; CDR3aa: CASSQDSSTRLSEKLFF; CDR3nt: TGCGCCAGCAGCCAAGATTCTTCGACCAGGCTCAGTGAAAAACTGTTTTTT
abundance: .; v_gene: TRBV2; d_gene: TRBD1; j_gene: TRBJ2-5; len: 15; CDR3aa: CASSVDRGLQETQYF; CDR3nt: TGTGCCAGCAGTGTGGACAGGGGGCTTCAAGAGACCCAGTACTTC
abundance: .; v_gene: TRBV9; d_gene: TRBD1; j_gene: TRBJ1-1; len: 14; CDR3aa: CASVGGTGGTEAFF; CDR3nt: TGTGCCAGTGTGGGGGGGACAGGGGGCACTGAAGCTTTCTTT
abundance: .; v_gene: TRBV4-1; d_gene: TRBD2; j_gene: TRBJ2-1; len: 17; CDR3aa: CASSQDPPGGGFNEQFF; CDR3nt: TGCGCCAGCAGCCAAGATCCCCCGGGCGGGGGGTTCAATGAGCAGTTCTTC
abundance: .; v_gene: TRBV5-1; d_gene: .; j_gene: TRBJ2-7; len: 14; CDR3aa: CASSPGQHSYEQYF; CDR3nt: TGCGCCAGCAGCCCCGGACAGCATTCCTACGAGCAGTACTTC
abundance: .; v_gene: TRBV13; d_gene: TRBD1; j_gene: TRBJ1-2; len: 14; CDR3aa: CASSTRTGLGGYTF; CDR3nt: TGTGCCAGCAGCACTAGGACAGGGTTAGGAGGCTACACCTTC
abundance: few; v_gene: TRBV6-6; d_gene: TRBD1; j_gene: TRBJ1-2; len: 13; CDR3aa: CASSQQGADGYTF; CDR3nt: TGTGCCAGCAGTCAACAGGGGGCGGATGGCTACACCTTC
abundance: .; v_gene: TRBV28; d_gene: TRBD1; j_gene: TRBJ2-7; len: 14; CDR3aa: CASSQTGSSYEQYF; CDR3nt: TGTGCCAGCAGCCAGACAGGGAGCTCCTACGAGCAGTACTTC
abundance: .; v_gene: TRBV19; d_gene: .; j_gene: TRBJ1-1; len: 13; CDR3aa: CASSIGGPKEAFF; CDR3nt: TGTGCCAGTAGTATAGGAGGGCCGAAGGAAGCTTTCTTT
abundance: .; v_gene: TRBV30; d_gene: TRBD1; j_gene: TRBJ2-4; len: 16; CDR3aa: CAWTVGTALAKNIQYF; CDR3nt: TGTGCCTGGACGGTAGGGACAGCCCTAGCCAAAAACATTCAGTACTTC
abundance: .; v_gene: TRBV7-6; d_gene: TRBD2; j_gene: TRBJ2-2; len: 15; CDR3aa: CASSFPVAGEGELFF; CDR3nt: TGTGCCAGCAGCTTCCCCGTAGCGGGGGAGGGGGAGCTGTTTTTT
abundance: .; v_gene: TRBV29-1; d_gene: TRBD1; j_gene: TRBJ1-6; len: 15; CDR3aa: CSVLRDRDGNSPLHF; CDR3nt: TGCAGCGTTCTTAGGGACAGAGATGGTAATTCACCCCTCCACTTT
abundance: .; v_gene: TRBV28; d_gene: .; j_gene: TRBJ2-7; len: 14; CDR3aa: CASSLADVTDEQYF; CDR3nt: TGTGCCAGCAGTTTGGCAGACGTGACTGACGAGCAGTACTTC
abundance: .; v_gene: TRBV7-3; d_gene: .; j_gene: TRBJ2-3; len: 14; CDR3aa: CASSLWASTDTQYF; CDR3nt: TGTGCCAGCAGCTTATGGGCTAGCACAGATACGCAGTATTTT
abundance: .; v_gene: TRBV27; d_gene: TRBD1; j_gene: TRBJ2-1; len: 15; CDR3aa: CASSRTGTAYNEQFF; CDR3nt: TGTGCCAGCAGCCGAACCGGGACAGCCTACAATGAGCAGTTCTTC
abundance: .; v_gene: TRBV11-2; d_gene: TRBD2; j_gene: TRBJ2-3; len: 13; CDR3aa: CASSSPGGDTQYF; CDR3nt: TGTGCCAGCAGCTCTCCGGGGGGGGATACGCAGTATTTT
abundance: .; v_gene: TRBV30; d_gene: .; j_gene: TRBJ1-2; len: 11; CDR3aa: CACGAGEGYTF; CDR3nt: TGTGCCTGTGGGGCGGGGGAGGGCTACACCTTC
abundance: once; v_gene: TRBV4-1; d_gene: TRBD2; j_gene: TRBJ2-2; len: 19; CDR3aa: CASSQDRVAGPPGTGELFF; CDR3nt: TGCGCCAGCAGCCAAGATAGGGTAGCGGGGCCCCCGGGGACCGGGGAGCTGTTTTTT
abundance: once; v_gene: TRBV27; d_gene: .; j_gene: TRBJ1-1; len: 13; CDR3aa: CASSSDGDTEAFF; CDR3nt: TGTGCCAGCAGTTCAGACGGGGACACTGAAGCTTTCTTT
abundance: .; v_gene: TRBV30; d_gene: .; j_gene: TRBJ1-6; len: 14; CDR3aa: CAWSVGQGHSPLHF; CDR3nt: TGTGCCTGGAGTGTCGGGCAGGGGCATTCACCCCTCCACTTT
abundance: .; v_gene: TRBV6-1; d_gene: .; j_gene: TRBJ1-1; len: 14; CDR3aa: CASRLNRLNTEAFF; CDR3nt: TGTGCCAGCAGGTTGAACAGGCTGAACACTGAAGCTTTCTTT
abundance: .; v_gene: TRBV4-1; d_gene: .; j_gene: TRBJ2-5; len: 15; CDR3aa: CASSQPMSIQETQYF; CDR3nt: TGCGCCAGCAGCCAGCCGATGAGTATACAAGAGACCCAGTACTTC
abundance: .; v_gene: TRBV6-1; d_gene: .; j_gene: TRBJ1-3; len: 14; CDR3aa: CASSPVRSGNTIYF; CDR3nt: TGTGCCAGCAGTCCTGTTCGCTCTGGAAACACCATATATTTT
abundance: .; v_gene: TRBV4-1; d_gene: .; j_gene: TRBJ2-7; len: 17; CDR3aa: CASSLSYLRPETYEQYF; CDR3nt: TGCGCCAGCAGCCTATCTTATCTTCGTCCAGAAACCTACGAGCAGTACTTC
abundance: .; v_gene: TRBV7-9; d_gene: .; j_gene: TRBJ2-1; len: 13; CDR3aa: CASSQVQENEQFF; CDR3nt: TGTGCCAGCAGCCAGGTCCAGGAAAATGAGCAGTTCTTC
abundance: .; v_gene: TRBV11-2; d_gene: .; j_gene: TRBJ2-4; len: 12; CDR3aa: CASSSLLPIQYF; CDR3nt: TGTGCCAGCAGCTCCCTATTACCTATTCAGTACTTC
abundance: few; v_gene: TRBV4-2; d_gene: TRBD1; j_gene: TRBJ2-5; len: 16; CDR3aa: CASSQEGQGGQETQYF; CDR3nt: TGTGCCAGCAGCCAAGAGGGACAGGGGGGCCAAGAGACCCAGTACTTC
abundance: .; v_gene: TRBV5-1; d_gene: TRBD2; j_gene: TRBJ2-7; len: 14; CDR3aa: CASSLVGGGNEQYF; CDR3nt: TGCGCCAGCAGCTTGGTGGGGGGGGGAAACGAGCAGTACTTC
abundance: .; v_gene: TRBV9; d_gene: TRBD1; j_gene: TRBJ2-1; len: 16; CDR3aa: CASSPRTGPGYGEQFF; CDR3nt: TGTGCCAGCAGCCCGCGGACAGGGCCGGGGTACGGTGAGCAGTTCTTC
abundance: .; v_gene: TRBV2; d_gene: .; j_gene: TRBJ1-5; len: 14; CDR3aa: CASSWGGEEQPQHF; CDR3nt: TGTGCCAGCAGTTGGGGGGGTGAGGAACAGCCCCAGCATTTT
abundance: .; v_gene: TRBV19; d_gene: .; j_gene: TRBJ1-6; len: 19; CDR3aa: CARAQTGPATSSYNSPLHF; CDR3nt: TGTGCCAGAGCGCAAACAGGGCCTGCGACGAGCTCCTATAATTCACCCCTCCACTTT